This T cell receptor beta chain was recorded in a study of blood T cell repertoires in COVID-19. Study summary: Spain, Italy and the United States supplied samples that represented acute and convalescent COVID-19. From T cells, B-cell-depleted T cells, or PBMCs came the material, which was cDNA or gDNA.

The method was immunoSEQ multiplex PCR; TCRdb's version includes in-frame clones alone and lacks a portion of them. In the table there are fewer than 250,000 clones, 83% of which are singletons. Trimming removed 9 bases from V and 6 bases from J; junction bases left unmatched: 5. The germline gives CDR1 MNHEY, CDR2 SVGAGI. The CDR3 covers 14 residues. The sequenced sample was peripheral blood. This TCR was recovered from a woman aged 40 to 50 with active or convalescent COVID-19. This chain links TRBV6-5 with TRBJ2-2, with 12 bases fitting TRBD2. The CDR3 reads CASNRLAGAGELFF. CDR3 in DNA: TGTGCCAGTAATCGACTAGCGGGAGCCGGGGAGCTGTTTTTT.